These 7 T cell receptor beta chains were all obtained from the same sample, sequenced in a study of T cells after posttransplantation cyclophosphamide. Clones were sequenced by immunoSEQ multiplex PCR, and TCRdb holds only the in-frame ones, with some missing. This table holds approximately 18,000 clones, 70% to 90% found once. The sequencing sample was made of memory CD4+ T cells sorted from blood. These receptors were collected from a man aged 25 to 40 in good health and a related stem cell transplant donor.

This clone was picked up one time. The V call is TRBV2, the J call TRBJ1-6; D might be TRBD1 (6 bases). The V gene's germline CDR1 is SNHLY and CDR2 FYNNEI. This CDR3 spans 15 amino acids. Trimming removed 6 bases at V and 10 bases at J, with 19 bases between. This CDR3 is CASRDSNTLGSPLHF. The CDR3 DNA sequence: TGTGCCAGCAGGGACAGTAATACCTTGGGATCACCCCTCCACTTT.

This chain connects TRBV5-4 to TRBJ1-4; possibly TRBD1 for D (6 bases). The CDR3 is 15 residues long. Germline V gene sequence: CDR1 SGHNT, CDR2 YYREEE (reference sequence). V was cut by 3 bases and J by 8 bases, with 17 bases left in between. The CDR3 DNA is TGTGCCAGCAGCTGGTCTCCGGCAGGGGACGAAAAACTGTTTTTT. Translating it yields CASSWSPAGDEKLFF.

This chain joins TRBV18 and TRBJ2-7, with D unclear. Trimming cost V 4 bases and J 0 bases, with 10 bases left between them. The CDR3 runs to 14 residues. The V gene's germline CDR1 is KGHSH and CDR2 LQKENI. The CDR3 nucleotides are TGTGCCAGCTCACTGGCCGGGTCCTCCTACGAGCAGTACTTC. Amino acids: CASSLAGSSYEQYF.

This chain connects TRBV21-1 to TRBJ1-1; no check of the table's D call, TRBD1, against the DNA was made. TRBV21-1 is a documented pseudogene. The CDR3 has 17 residues. The CDR3 DNA reads as TGTGCCAGCAGCAAAGAGTTTGGCCTGGGACAGGGGACTGAAGCTTTCTTT. This sequence encodes CASSKEFGLGQGTEAFF.

The CDR3 loop is CASSPYHWTGSRGEQYF. The CDR3 DNA is TGTGCCAGCAGCCCGTACCATTGGACAGGGTCGAGGGGCGAGCAGTACTTC. The rearrangement joins TRBV9 to TRBJ2-7; TRBD1 aligns across 8 bases. Germline V gives CDR1 SGDLS, CDR2 YYNGEE. Trimming took 4 bases from V and 6 from J; bases not matched to a gene: 18. The CDR3 sequence is 17 residues long.

This chain connects TRBV13 to TRBJ2-3; TRBD2 matches 7 bases. The CDR3 covers 16 residues. CDR1 is PRHDT and CDR2 is FYEKMQ in the germline V gene (reference sequence). The J segment lost 0 bases and the V segment lost 5 bases, leaving 8 bases of the junction unmatched. This chain's CDR3 is CASSPRGGASTDTQYF. The DNA of the CDR3 is TGTGCCAGCAGCCCCCGCGGGGGAGCTAGCACAGATACGCAGTATTTT.

This clone was recorded a few times. This chain connects TRBV5-1 to TRBJ2-3; 9 bases are shared with TRBD2. Germline CDR1 is SGHRS and CDR2 is YFSETQ. The CDR3 has 14 residues. Losses at the gene ends were 7 bases for V and 6 bases for J; bases not matched to a gene: 9. For the CDR3, the DNA is TGCGCCAGCGGGGAAAGCGGGGGGCGCGATACGCAGTATTTT. Its translation is CASGESGGRDTQYF.